The 10 T cell receptor beta chains reported below all come from one sample, sequenced in a study of cytomegalovirus exposure and HLA in healthy donors. Vbeta (60) and Jbeta (13) primers were used in the PCR. Sequencing was performed with immunoSEQ multiplex PCR; in TCRdb, only in-frame clones are kept and a portion is missing. The sample consists of tens of thousands of clones, 75% to 80% of them appearing once. The sequencing input was PBMCs. Receptor source: a young man in good health and CMV-seronegative.

The V call is TRBV5-1, the J call TRBJ1-4; D may be TRBD1 (6 bases). Germline CDR1 is SGHRS and CDR2 is YFSETQ. V shed 5 bases and J shed 5 bases, with 13 bases lying between them. This CDR3 contains 14 residues. CDR3 sequence: CASRLGQQNEKLFF. The DNA for the CDR3 is TGCGCCAGCAGATTAGGACAGCAGAATGAAAAACTGTTTTTT.

The V gene is TRBV11-2, the J gene TRBJ2-3; 9 bases align to TRBD2. The CDR3 runs to 15 residues. Trimming took 2 bases from V and 4 from J; bases not matched to a gene: 4. Looked up from germline, CDR1 is SGHAT and CDR2 is FQNNGV. The CDR3 region has the DNA TGTGCCAGCAGCTTACGCGGGGGGGCCTCAGATACGCAGTATTTT. It encodes CASSLRGGASDTQYF. The full variable domain, rest sourced from reference TRBV11-2 and TRBJ2-3, is EAGVAQSPRYKIIEKRQSVAFWCNPISGHATLYWYQQILGQGPKLLIQFQNNGVVDDSQLPKDRFSAERLKGVDSTLKIQPAKLEDSAVYLCASSLRGGASDTQYFGPGTRLTVL.

The chain uses TRBV5-1 and TRBJ2-1, with a weak D call TRBD2 (6 bases). This CDR3 comprises 16 residues. Deletions cut 3 bases from V and 6 bases from J, with 19 bases between. The germline CDR1 and CDR2 sequences are SGHRS and YFSETQ. CDR3: CASSSRMGRPGNEQFF. DNA for the CDR3: TGCGCCAGCAGCTCGCGCATGGGGAGGCCGGGCAATGAGCAGTTCTTC.

The V call is TRBV18, the J call TRBJ2-2; D is ambiguous. CDR1 is KGHSH and CDR2 is LQKENI in the germline V gene. The CDR3 has 14 residues. V lost 4 bases and J lost 1, with 7 bases in between. CDR3 sequence (DNA): TGTGCCAGCTCACTACAACAGAACACCGGGGAGCTGTTTTTT. Protein product: CASSLQQNTGELFF.

The genes are TRBV28 and TRBJ1-5, with TRBD1 matching 8 bases. CDR3 length: 15 residues. Germline V lookup: CDR1 MDHEN, CDR2 SYDVKM. Germline trimming cut 7 bases from V and 5 bases from J; bases unmatched to any gene: 10. The DNA for the CDR3 is TGTGCCAGCAACACCCCGGACAGGGTGGATCAGCCCCAGCATTTT. This encodes CASNTPDRVDQPQHF.

This chain joins TRBV29-1 and TRBJ2-7; TRBD2 might be the D (5 bases). CDR1 is SQVTM, CDR2 ANQGSEA, per germline. The CDR3 is made up of 12 amino acids. The V and J ends lost 0 bases and 4 bases respectively, with 7 bases between them. CDR3 loop: CSVEDRRYEQYF. CDR3 sequence (DNA): TGCAGCGTTGAAGATCGGAGGTACGAGCAGTACTTC.

The chain is built from TRBV6-4 and TRBJ2-1; D is perhaps TRBD1 (6 bases). V was pared by 4 bases and J by 3 bases, with 13 bases between. CDR1 is MRHNA, CDR2 SNTAGT, per germline. CDR3 size: 15 residues. CDR3 nucleotide sequence: TGTGCCAGCAGTGCCACCCCAGGGGACTACAATGAGCAGTTCTTC. The encoded protein is CASSATPGDYNEQFF.

Only one count was recorded for this clone. The chain carries TRBV28 and TRBJ1-2, with no clear D. The length of the CDR3 is 12 residues. The germline gives CDR1 MDHEN, CDR2 SYDVKM. V was pared by 7 bases and J by 2 bases, with 8 bases between. This CDR3 is CASIGENYGYTF. The CDR3 region has the DNA TGTGCCAGCATCGGGGAGAACTATGGCTACACCTTC.

CDR3 in amino acids: CSAKGQGSAFF. The CDR3 DNA reads as TGCAGTGCTAAAGGACAGGGTTCGGCTTTCTTT. The V and J genes are TRBV20-1 and TRBJ1-1, with 8 bases aligning to TRBD1. After removal of 4 bases from V and 11 bases from J, the junction contained 6 bases not matched to a gene. CDR3 size: 11 residues. Looked up from germline, CDR1 is DFQATT and CDR2 is SNEGSKA (reference sequence).

The CDR3 nucleotides read TGTGCCAGCAGTGCGACAGGGGGCCGGTACGAGCAGTACTTC. This sequence encodes CASSATGGRYEQYF. This sequence joins TRBV6-1 and TRBJ2-7; 10 bases are a match to TRBD1. The V gene end was trimmed by 4 bases and the J gene end by 4 bases; junction bases not matched to a gene: 4. Germline CDR1 is MNHNS and CDR2 is SASEGT. The CDR3 consists of 14 residues.